The clone carrying this T cell receptor beta chain was counted many times. Each CDR3 protein gets one entry after TCRdb re-called the 5' RACE reads with MiXCR. The table records fewer than 90,000 distinct CDR3 sequences, about 5% of them present only once. This entry comes from a study of T cells of healthy individuals. The CDR3 spans 19 residues. V was clipped by 3 bases and J by 2 bases; unmatched bases: 18. Germline CDR1 SGDLS, CDR2 YYNGEE. This sequence was found in a female donor in good health. The chain recombines TRBV9 with TRBJ2-3; 7 bases are a match to TRBD2. The CDR3 sequence is CASSGVYQVPGGSTDTQYF. As DNA, the CDR3 is TGTGCCAGCAGCGGAGTGTATCAGGTCCCGGGAGGATCCACAGATACGCAGTATTTT.